This TCR beta chain was profiled in a study of blood T cell repertoires in COVID-19. V was cut by 4 bases and J by 8 bases, with 14 bases left in between. The length of the CDR3 is 13 residues. Germline CDR1 is SQVTM and CDR2 is ANQGSEA. The method was immunoSEQ multiplex PCR; TCRdb's version includes in-frame clones alone and lacks a portion of them. Of approximately 220,000 clones listed, about 82% are singletons. The chain uses TRBV29-1 and TRBJ1-4; D might be TRBD1 (5 bases). The clonotype comes from a woman of 80 years or more with acute or convalescent COVID-19. What was sequenced was peripheral blood. DNA for the CDR3: TGCAGCGTTGTTTGGGGGGTCGGCGAAAAACTGTTTTTT. Amino acids: CSVVWGVGEKLFF.